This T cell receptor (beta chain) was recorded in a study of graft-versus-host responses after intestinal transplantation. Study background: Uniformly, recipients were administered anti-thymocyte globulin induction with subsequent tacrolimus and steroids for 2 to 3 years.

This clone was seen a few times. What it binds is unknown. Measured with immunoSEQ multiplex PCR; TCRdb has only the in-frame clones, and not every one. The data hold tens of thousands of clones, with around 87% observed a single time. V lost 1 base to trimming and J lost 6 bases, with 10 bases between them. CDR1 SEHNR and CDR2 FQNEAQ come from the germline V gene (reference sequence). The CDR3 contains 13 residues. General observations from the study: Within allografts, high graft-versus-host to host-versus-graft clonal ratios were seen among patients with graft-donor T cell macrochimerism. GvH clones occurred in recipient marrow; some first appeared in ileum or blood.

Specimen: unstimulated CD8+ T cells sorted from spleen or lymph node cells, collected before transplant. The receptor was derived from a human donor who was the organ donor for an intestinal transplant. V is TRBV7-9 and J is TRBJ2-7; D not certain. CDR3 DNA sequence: TGTGCCAGCAGCTTAGGCCCGAGTATCGAGCAGTACTTC. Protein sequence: CASSLGPSIEQYF.